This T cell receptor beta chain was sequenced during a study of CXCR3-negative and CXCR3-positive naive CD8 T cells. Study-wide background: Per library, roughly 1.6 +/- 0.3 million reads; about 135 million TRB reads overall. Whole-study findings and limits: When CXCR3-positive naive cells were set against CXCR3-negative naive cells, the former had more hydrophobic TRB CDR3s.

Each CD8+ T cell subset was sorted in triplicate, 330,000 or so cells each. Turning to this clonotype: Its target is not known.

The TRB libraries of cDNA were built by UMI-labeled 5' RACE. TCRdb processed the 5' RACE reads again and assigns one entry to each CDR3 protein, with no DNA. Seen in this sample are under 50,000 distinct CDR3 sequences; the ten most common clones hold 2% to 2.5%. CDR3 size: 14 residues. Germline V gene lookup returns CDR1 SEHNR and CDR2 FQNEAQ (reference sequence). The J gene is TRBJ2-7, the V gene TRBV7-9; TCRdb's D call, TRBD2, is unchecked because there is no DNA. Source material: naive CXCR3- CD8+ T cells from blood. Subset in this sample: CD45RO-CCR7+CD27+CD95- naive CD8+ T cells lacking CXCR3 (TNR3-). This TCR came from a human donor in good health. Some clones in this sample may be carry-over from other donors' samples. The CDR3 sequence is CASSIGQTDYEQYF.